The 2 T cell receptor beta chains below were found in one sample sequenced in a study of shared T cell receptors in the human thymus. Repertoires were generated with immunoSEQ multiplex PCR, while TCRdb's copy carries only in-frame clones and drops some. The sample has hundreds of thousands of clones, approximately 90% seen once. These records were also assigned to another study, of human thymus T cells.

The sequenced sample consisted of thymocytes. Every receptor here comes from a boy under two years old with a congenital heart defect.

The table lists this clone with a few counts. This chain joins TRBV19 and TRBJ1-5; tentative D call: TRBD1 (6 bases). Germline assignment: CDR1 LNHDA and CDR2 SQIVND (reference sequence). V was cut by 5 bases and J by 4 bases, with 15 bases left in between. The CDR3 runs to 15 residues. Here the CDR3 reads CASSDTGTLNQPQHF. In DNA form, the CDR3 reads TGTGCCAGTAGTGATACAGGGACGTTAAATCAGCCCCAGCATTTT.

The chain has TRBV5-8 and TRBJ1-1; a possible D gene is TRBD1 (6 bases). V shed 9 bases and J shed 2 bases, with 14 bases lying between them. CDR1 SGHTS and CDR2 YDEGEE come from the germline V gene. This CDR3 contains 13 residues. The chain's CDR3 is CATPQGTNTEAFF. For the CDR3, the DNA is TGTGCCACCCCCCAGGGGACCAACACTGAAGCTTTCTTT.